A single sample is the source of the 30 T cell receptor beta chains below, sequenced in a study of blood T cells in healthy people across ages. A second PCR of about 7 to 12 cycles used a sample-barcoded 5' primer and a J-beta primer mix. Each CDR3 protein gets one entry after TCRdb re-called the 5' RACE reads with MiXCR. This table holds about 640,000 distinct CDR3 sequences, around three fifths found once. The sequenced material came from blood. Receptors were obtained from a man between 60 and 75 years old in good health.

The sample holds a few counts of this clonotype. V is TRBV20-1 and J is TRBJ1-2; the match to TRBD1 covers 10 bases. Germline CDR1 is DFQATT and CDR2 is SNEGSKA (reference sequence). The J segment lost 0 bases and the V segment lost 7 bases, leaving 5 bases of the junction unmatched. CDR3 size: 14 residues. This chain's CDR3 is CSGGTGATNYGYTF. In nucleotides, the CDR3 is TGCAGTGGAGGGACAGGGGCCACTAACTATGGCTACACCTTC.

Only a few counts were recorded for this clonotype. V usage is TRBV20-1 and J usage is TRBJ2-3; D is perhaps TRBD1 (6 bases). Looked up from germline, CDR1 is DFQATT and CDR2 is SNEGSKA (reference sequence). Trimming took 3 bases from V and 4 from J, leaving 14 bases between them. CDR3 length: 14 amino acids. CDR3 sequence (DNA): TGCAGTGCTAGGGGGGCTAAAGCTGCAGATACGCAGTATTTT. It specifies CSARGAKAADTQYF.

This chain uses TRBV7-9 with TRBJ2-1, with a tentative D call TRBD1 (6 bases). CDR1 and CDR2 from the germline V gene are SEHNR and FQNEAQ (reference sequence). This CDR3 is built from 15 residues. The germline V and J ends were trimmed by 2 bases and 9 bases, with 17 bases remaining between them. The CDR3 is CASSLSRDRGGEQFF. The CDR3 nucleotides are TGTGCCAGCAGCTTAAGTCGGGATCGAGGGGGTGAGCAGTTCTTC.

This chain links TRBV4-1 with TRBJ2-2; 8 bases map to TRBD2. V gave up 0 bases and J gave up 0 bases; unmatched junction bases: 3. The CDR3 length is 17 residues. Germline V gene sequence: CDR1 MGHRA, CDR2 YSYEKL. The DNA of the CDR3 is TGCGCCAGCAGCCAAGACGCCGGGGGGGCGAACACCGGGGAGCTGTTTTTT. This translates into CASSQDAGGANTGELFF.

This clonotype was observed a handful of times. The chain has TRBV7-2 and TRBJ1-1; D remains unclear. Germline lookup yields CDR1 SGHTA and CDR2 FQGNSA. This CDR3 comprises 16 residues. With 0 bases removed from V and 4 bases from J, the gap between germline ends came to 15 bases. For the CDR3, the DNA is TGTGCCAGCAGCTTAGCGCCAGCCACGCCGCGCACTGAAGCTTTCTTT. This gives the protein CASSLAPATPRTEAFF.

This clonotype is a singleton in its sample. This chain links TRBV5-1 with TRBJ1-2; maybe TRBD1 (6 bases). The V gene lost 4 bases and the J gene lost 5 bases, with 15 bases spanning the gap. Germline V gene sequence: CDR1 SGHRS, CDR2 YFSETQ. There are 14 residues in the CDR3. CDR3 sequence: CASSRGGDSYGYTF. The CDR3 bases are TGCGCCAGCAGCCGAGGGGGGGACTCATATGGCTACACCTTC.

This clonotype was observed once. V usage is TRBV10-3 and J usage is TRBJ2-5, with TRBD2 matching over 7 bases. This CDR3 is built from 12 residues. CDR1 and CDR2 (germline): ENHRY, SYGVKD. J gave up 5 bases and V 8 bases, and 5 bases lay outside the gene matches. CDR3 sequence: CAIRGEGETQYF. The CDR3 DNA follows: TGTGCCATCCGAGGGGAGGGGGAGACCCAGTACTTC.

The chain uses TRBV28 and TRBJ2-3; no reliable D call. V was pared by 8 bases and J by 4 bases, with 25 bases between. The germline CDR1 and CDR2 sequences are MDHEN and SYDVKM. The CDR3 covers 17 residues. CDR3 sequence: CASLSGSPLPGADTQYF. The CDR3 region has the DNA TGTGCCAGCCTCTCCGGTTCGCCGCTCCCTGGGGCAGATACGCAGTATTTT.

V usage is TRBV18 and J usage is TRBJ1-1, with 7 bases fitting TRBD1. V dropped 5 bases and J dropped 5; count of bases not matched to a gene: 14. The CDR3 contains 16 residues. CDR1 and CDR2 (germline): KGHSH, LQKENI. Written as DNA, the CDR3 is TGTGCCAGCTCAACAGGGGCAGCTAAAGGGGGGACTGAAGCTTTCTTT. This sequence encodes CASSTGAAKGGTEAFF. Complete variable domain (other parts from reference TRBV18 and TRBJ1-1): NAGVMQNPRHLVRRRGQEARLRCSPMKGHSHVYWYRQLPEEGLKFMVYLQKENIIDESGMPKERFSAEFPKEGPSILRIQQVVRGDSAAYFCASSTGAAKGGTEAFFGQGTRLTVV.

The chain carries TRBV25-1 and TRBJ2-3; the D gene is possibly TRBD1 (5 bases). V lost 2 bases and J 2 bases, leaving 11 bases between the germline ends. CDR3 length: 15 residues. Germline V gene sequence: CDR1 MGHDK, CDR2 SYGVNS. In nucleotides, the CDR3 is TGTGCCAGCAGTGAAGGGGCACCCTCCACAGATACGCAGTATTTT. This encodes CASSEGAPSTDTQYF.

This chain connects TRBV12-3 or TRBV12-4 to TRBJ1-1, with D unclear. The CDR3 runs 15 residues. V was clipped by 3 bases and J by 1 base, with 12 bases between them. This chain's CDR3 is CASSFPPGPNTEAFF. In nucleotides, the CDR3 is TGTGCCAGCAGTTTCCCACCGGGCCCGAACACTGAAGCTTTCTTT.

In its sample, this clonotype was seen once. This chain joins TRBV10-3 and TRBJ1-6, with D perhaps TRBD1 (5 bases). Trimming took 0 bases from V and 8 from J, leaving 11 bases between them. This CDR3 has 15 amino acids. From germline, CDR1 is ENHRY and CDR2 SYGVKD. DNA for the CDR3: TGTGCCATCAGTGAGTCAGGAGGGGTGGATTCACCCCTCCACTTT. Translating gives CAISESGGVDSPLHF.

The sample holds a few counts of this clonotype. The chain links TRBV29-1 to TRBJ2-5; D might be TRBD2 (8 bases). TRBJ2-7 explains the end of the DNA better; the J call may be wrong. This CDR3 has 15 residues. Germline CDR1 reads SQVTM; CDR2 reads ANQGSEA. The CDR3 sequence: CSVAPGTAGVDEQYF. The CDR3 nucleotides read TGCAGCGTTGCCCCCGGGACAGCGGGGGTCGACGAGCAGTACTTC.

This chain links TRBV4-2 with TRBJ1-5; tentative D call: TRBD1 (6 bases). CDR1 is LGHNA and CDR2 is YNFKEQ in the germline V gene. Deletions cut 5 bases from V and 2 bases from J, with 22 bases between. This CDR3 contains 18 residues. CDR3 loop: CASSAVGTRADGNQPQHF. CDR3 bases: TGTGCCAGCAGCGCCGTTGGGACACGAGCAGATGGCAATCAGCCCCAGCATTTT.

The rearrangement links TRBV3-1 to TRBJ1-4; D is unresolved. Trimming left V 1 base short and J 4 bases short, with 7 bases between. Germline-derived CDR1 and CDR2 are LGHDT and YNNKEL (reference sequence). This CDR3 has 14 residues. CDR3 loop: CASSQGSGNEKLFF. The DNA for the CDR3 is TGTGCCAGCAGCCAAGGATCGGGTAATGAAAAACTGTTTTTT.

This chain uses TRBV3-1 with TRBJ2-7, with 11 bases fitting TRBD2. J lost 3 bases, V lost 4 bases, and 8 bases had no gene match. Germline V gene sequence: CDR1 LGHDT, CDR2 YNNKEL (reference sequence). CDR3 length equals 16 residues. Here the CDR3 reads CASSRGGTSGFYEQYF. The CDR3 bases are TGTGCCAGCAGCCGGGGAGGGACTAGCGGCTTCTACGAGCAGTACTTC.

The chain couples TRBV12-5 to TRBJ2-7; no clear D. CDR3 size: 15 residues. V lost 5 bases and J lost 2, with 16 bases in between. In germline, CDR1 is LGHNT, CDR2 FRNRAP. The CDR3 coding sequence is TGTGCTAGTGGTCTCCAAGTTAGTGGAACCTACGAGCAGTACTTC. Amino acids: CASGLQVSGTYEQYF.

This rearrangement joins TRBV6-1 to TRBJ1-5; no clear D. The CDR3 spans 16 residues. CDR1 is MNHNS, CDR2 SASEGT, per germline. The V end lost 6 bases, the J end lost 1 base, and 16 bases lay between the germline ends. The CDR3 sequence is CASSSPAGYSNQPQHF. The CDR3 DNA reads as TGTGCCAGCAGCTCCCCCGCGGGGTACAGCAATCAGCCCCAGCATTTT.

A word on this clonotype: A much bigger clone sits one base away, suggesting this may be a read error. V and J are TRBV11-2 and TRBJ2-1; no clear D. Germline-derived CDR1 and CDR2 are SGHAT and FQNNGV. The CDR3 has 14 amino acids. Trimming pared 1 base from V and 10 bases from J, leaving 14 bases between. CDR3 nucleotide sequence: TGTGCCAGCAGCTTAGGGGGTCTCTCCTACGAGCAGTTCTTC. It codes for CASSLGGLSYEQFF.

This chain connects TRBV20-1 to TRBJ2-7; the match to TRBD1 covers 10 bases. CDR1 and CDR2 from the germline V gene are DFQATT and SNEGSKA (reference sequence). The CDR3 length is 14 residues. DNA for the CDR3: TGCAGCGAACCCGGGACAGGGGACCTCTACGAGCAGTACTTC. Its protein product is CSEPGTGDLYEQYF.

The rearrangement links TRBV6-1 to TRBJ1-6; TRBD1 might be the D (6 bases). The CDR3 consists of 15 residues. Germline assignment: CDR1 MNHNS and CDR2 SASEGT. V was cut by 7 bases and J by 3 bases, with 13 bases left in between. This CDR3 is CASIPQGNYNSPLHF. DNA of the CDR3: TGTGCCAGCATCCCCCAGGGGAACTATAATTCACCCCTCCACTTT.

This clonotype was seen only a few times. The chain combines TRBV6-2 or TRBV6-3 with TRBJ2-4; 7 positions agree with TRBD1. The CDR3 consists of 15 residues. V lost 6 bases and J lost 3; bases outside the gene matches: 8. CDR1 is MNHEY, CDR2 SVGEGT, per germline. As DNA, the CDR3 is TGTGCCAGCAGCACCCGGACAGGAATCAAAAACATTCAGTACTTC. Encoded protein: CASSTRTGIKNIQYF.

This chain links TRBV9 with TRBJ2-3, with TRBD1 matching 12 bases. V gave up 0 bases and J gave up 6 bases; unmatched junction bases: 8. Germline CDR1 and CDR2: SGDLS and YYNGEE. The CDR3 consists of 17 residues. The CDR3: CASSVAGGTGGPDTQYF. The DNA for the CDR3 is TGTGCCAGCAGCGTAGCGGGAGGGACAGGGGGCCCCGATACGCAGTATTTT. Based on the CDR3 plus reference TRBV9 and TRBJ2-3, the full variable domain is DSGVTQTPKHLITATGQRVTLRCSPRSGDLSVYWYQQSLDQGLQFLIQYYNGEERAKGNILERFSAQQFPDLHSELNLSSLELGDSALYFCASSVAGGTGGPDTQYFGPGTRLTVL.

The chain couples TRBV6-6 to TRBJ2-2; 7 bases line up with TRBD2. V shed 10 bases, J shed 8 bases, and the junction held 7 bases outside the gene matches. This CDR3 spans 12 amino acids. From germline, CDR1 is MNHNY and CDR2 SVGAGI (reference sequence). In DNA form, the CDR3 reads TGTGCCACCGCGAGCGGGGTTGGGGAGCTGTTTTTT. Translating it yields CATASGVGELFF.

The chain carries TRBV29-1 and TRBJ2-5; TRBD1 is a possible D gene (5 bases). The germline V gene encodes CDR1 SQVTM and CDR2 ANQGSEA. CDR3 size: 13 residues. Between the trimmed V and J ends, which lost 3 bases and 5 bases, there was a span of 13 bases. The CDR3 loop reads CSVDIGARETQYF. The DNA of the CDR3 is TGCAGCGTTGATATAGGGGCACGGGAGACCCAGTACTTC.

This chain connects TRBV6-6 to TRBJ2-5; TRBD1 matches at 7 bases. This CDR3 is 16 amino acids long. The V and J ends lost 6 bases and 2 bases, in that order; junction bases with no gene match: 12. Per germline, CDR1 MNHNY and CDR2 SVGAGI (reference sequence). CDR3 nucleotide sequence: TGTGCCAGCAGAACCACAGGGGCAAGGAATCAAGAGACCCAGTACTTC. Encoded protein: CASRTTGARNQETQYF.

The genes are TRBV5-1 and TRBJ1-1; TRBD1 matches 8 bases. The V gene's germline CDR1 is SGHRS and CDR2 YFSETQ. Germline trimming cut 4 bases from V and 2 bases from J; bases unmatched to any gene: 13. The CDR3 has 17 amino acids. The CDR3: CASSRDYRQGINTEAFF. CDR3 nucleotide sequence: TGCGCCAGCAGCCGGGACTATCGACAGGGGATAAACACTGAAGCTTTCTTT.

This chain links TRBV5-1 with TRBJ1-1; D remains ambiguous. In germline, CDR1 is SGHRS, CDR2 YFSETQ. CDR3 size: 14 residues. V lost 4 bases and J 1 base, leaving 11 bases between the germline ends. CDR3 region: CASSPDTSNTEAFF. DNA of the CDR3: TGCGCCAGCAGCCCCGACACATCGAACACTGAAGCTTTCTTT.

In its sample, this clonotype was seen a few times. The CDR3 spells CASSYEAGRAYGYTF. The CDR3, as DNA: TGTGCCAGCAGTTACGAGGCAGGGAGAGCCTATGGCTACACCTTC. The rearrangement joins TRBV6-5 to TRBJ1-2; the D gene is possibly TRBD1 (5 bases). The germline CDR1 and CDR2 sequences are MNHEY and SVGAGI. Trimming took 2 bases from V and 4 from J, leaving 14 bases between them. The CDR3 runs 15 residues.

Concerning this clonotype itself: One base away lies a much larger clone, so this may be a sequencing read error. The chain has TRBV29-1 and TRBJ2-7; 7 bases match TRBD1. Losses at the gene ends were 7 bases for V and 7 bases for J; bases not matched to a gene: 13. Germline CDR1 reads SQVTM; CDR2 reads ANQGSEA. The CDR3 length is 13 residues. The CDR3 loop is CSARQGGYNEQYF. The CDR3 coding sequence is TGCAGCGCCCGACAGGGCGGCTACAATGAGCAGTACTTC.